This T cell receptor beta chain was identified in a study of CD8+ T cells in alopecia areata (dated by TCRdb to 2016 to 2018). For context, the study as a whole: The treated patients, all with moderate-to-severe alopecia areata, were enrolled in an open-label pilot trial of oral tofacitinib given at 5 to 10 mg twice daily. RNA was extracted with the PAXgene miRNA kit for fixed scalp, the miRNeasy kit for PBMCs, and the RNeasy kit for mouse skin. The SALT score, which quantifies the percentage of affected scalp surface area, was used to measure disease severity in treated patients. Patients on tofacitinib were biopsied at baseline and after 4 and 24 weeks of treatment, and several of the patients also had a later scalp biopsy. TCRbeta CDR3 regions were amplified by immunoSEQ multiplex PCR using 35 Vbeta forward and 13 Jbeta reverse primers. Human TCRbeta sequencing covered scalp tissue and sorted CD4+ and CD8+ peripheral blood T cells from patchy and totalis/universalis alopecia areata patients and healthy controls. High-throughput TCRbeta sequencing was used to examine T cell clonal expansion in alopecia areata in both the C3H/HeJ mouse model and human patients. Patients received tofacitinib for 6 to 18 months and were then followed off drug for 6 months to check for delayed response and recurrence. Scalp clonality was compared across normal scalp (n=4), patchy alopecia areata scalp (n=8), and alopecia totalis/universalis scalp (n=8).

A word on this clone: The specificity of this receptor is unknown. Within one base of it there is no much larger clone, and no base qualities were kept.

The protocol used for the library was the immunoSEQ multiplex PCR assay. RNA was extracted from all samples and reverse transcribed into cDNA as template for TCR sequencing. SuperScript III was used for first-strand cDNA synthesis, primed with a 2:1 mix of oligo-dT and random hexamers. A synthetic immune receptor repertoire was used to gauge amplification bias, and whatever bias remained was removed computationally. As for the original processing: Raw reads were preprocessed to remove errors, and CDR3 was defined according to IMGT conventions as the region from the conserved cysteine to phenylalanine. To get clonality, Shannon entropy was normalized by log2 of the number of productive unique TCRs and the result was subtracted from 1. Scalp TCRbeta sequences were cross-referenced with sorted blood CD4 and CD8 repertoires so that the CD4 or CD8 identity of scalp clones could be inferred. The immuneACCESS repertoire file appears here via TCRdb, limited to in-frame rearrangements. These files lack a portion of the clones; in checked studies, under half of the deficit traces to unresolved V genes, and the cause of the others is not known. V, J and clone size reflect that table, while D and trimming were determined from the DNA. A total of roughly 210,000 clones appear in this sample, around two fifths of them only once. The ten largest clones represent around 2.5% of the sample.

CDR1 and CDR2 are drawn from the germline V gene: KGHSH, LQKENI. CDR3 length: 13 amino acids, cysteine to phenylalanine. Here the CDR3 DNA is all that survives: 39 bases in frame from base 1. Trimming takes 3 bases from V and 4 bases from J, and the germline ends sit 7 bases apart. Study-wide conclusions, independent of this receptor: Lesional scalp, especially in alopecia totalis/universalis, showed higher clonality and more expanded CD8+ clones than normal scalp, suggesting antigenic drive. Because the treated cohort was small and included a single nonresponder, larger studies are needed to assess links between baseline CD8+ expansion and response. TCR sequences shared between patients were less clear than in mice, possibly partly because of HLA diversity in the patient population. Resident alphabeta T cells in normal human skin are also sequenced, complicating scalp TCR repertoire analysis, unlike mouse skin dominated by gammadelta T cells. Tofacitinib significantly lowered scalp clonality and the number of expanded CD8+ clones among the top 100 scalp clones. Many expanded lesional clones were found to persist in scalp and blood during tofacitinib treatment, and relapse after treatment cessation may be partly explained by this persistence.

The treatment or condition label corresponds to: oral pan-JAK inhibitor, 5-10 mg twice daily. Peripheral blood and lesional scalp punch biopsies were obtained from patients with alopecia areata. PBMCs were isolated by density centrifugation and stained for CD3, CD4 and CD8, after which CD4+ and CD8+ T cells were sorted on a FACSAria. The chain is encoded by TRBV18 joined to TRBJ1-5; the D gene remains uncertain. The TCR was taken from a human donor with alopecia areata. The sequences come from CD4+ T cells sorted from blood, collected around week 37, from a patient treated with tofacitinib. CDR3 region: CASSPSQNQPQHF. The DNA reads TGTGCCAGCTCACCCAGCCAGAATCAGCCCCAGCATTTT.